This entry is about one T cell receptor beta chain. Its antigen is not identified. V lost 3 bases and J lost 4; bases outside the gene matches: 7. The CDR3 totals 15 residues. Germline V CDR1 and CDR2: SGDLS, YYNGEE. This entry is derived from a study of cytomegalovirus exposure and HLA in healthy donors. Study results and limitations: CMV antigen specificity of three CMV-associated chains was confirmed in vitro. The authors listed 150 to 200 TCR beta chains as cytomegalovirus-associated.

13 Jbeta primers and 60 Vbeta primers were used for the PCR. Measured with immunoSEQ multiplex PCR; TCRdb has only the in-frame clones, and not every one. The sample consists of about 170,000 clones, approximately 80% of them appearing once. The chain employs TRBV9 and TRBJ2-3; 8 positions agree with TRBD1. The clonotype originates from a woman aged 45-65 years in good health and CMV-seropositive. The sequencing sample was made of PBMCs. CDR3: CASSARDRSSDTQYF. In DNA, the CDR3 is TGTGCCAGCAGCGCCCGGGACAGGTCGTCAGATACGCAGTATTTT.